The 24 T cell receptor beta chains reported below all come from one sample, sequenced in a study of T-cell reconstitution after alpha-beta-depleted transplantation in children. The TCRbeta library incorporated unique molecular identifiers. TCRdb independently ran MiXCR on the PCR reads; one entry per CDR3 protein. The profile covers 250,000 to 400,000 distinct CDR3 sequences, with over 20% appearing a single time and roughly 11% taken by the ten largest. The starting material was PBMCs, mostly from graft donor cells, obtained 180 days after TCRalphabeta/CD19-depleted stem cell transplant. These receptor sequences come from a male patient aged 5 to 17 who had a stem cell transplant for acute lymphoblastic leukemia, so the T cells may come from the graft donor.

Ten or more counts support this clonotype. The V gene is TRBV5-1, the J gene TRBJ2-7; 10 bases line up with TRBD2. After removal of 0 bases from V and 0 bases from J, the junction contained 6 bases not matched to a gene. The CDR3 consists of 17 residues. Looked up from germline, CDR1 is SGHRS and CDR2 is YFSETQ. For the CDR3, the DNA is TGCGCCAGCAGCTTGGCAAGTAGCGGGAGGAGCTCCTACGAGCAGTACTTC. Its protein product is CASSLASSGRSSYEQYF.

J is TRBJ1-1 and V is TRBV2; D gene ambiguous. The germline V gene encodes CDR1 SNHLY and CDR2 FYNNEI. The CDR3 is made up of 16 amino acids. Trimming removed 3 bases from V and 4 bases from J, with 18 bases in between. The CDR3: CASSDSLGPRATEAFF. The CDR3 DNA follows: TGTGCCAGCAGTGACTCTCTAGGCCCCCGGGCCACTGAAGCTTTCTTT.

This clonotype was counted between two and nine times. The chain carries TRBV6-5 and TRBJ2-5, with TRBD2 matching over 11 bases. The CDR3 contains 17 residues. CDR1 is MNHEY, CDR2 SVGAGI, per germline. J was trimmed by 1 base and V by 2 bases; bases with no gene match: 6. CDR3 sequence reads: CASSYRPSGRSQETQYF. CDR3 nucleotides: TGTGCCAGCAGTTACCGGCCTAGCGGGAGGTCCCAAGAGACCCAGTACTTC.

The table lists this clonotype with a few counts. V is TRBV27 and J is TRBJ2-7, with 9 positions matching TRBD2. V lost 8 bases and J lost 3; bases outside the gene matches: 17. This CDR3 has 17 amino acids. The germline V gene has CDR1 MNHEY and CDR2 SMNVEV (reference sequence). The CDR3, as DNA: TGTGCCAGCGGAGAGAACCATCGCGGACTAGCGCTCTACGAGCAGTACTTC. It encodes CASGENHRGLALYEQYF.

This clonotype was detected many times. The rearrangement links TRBV7-9 to TRBJ2-7, with 7 bases fitting TRBD1. CDR1 is SEHNR and CDR2 is FQNEAQ in the germline V gene (reference sequence). V lost 4 bases, J lost 2 bases, and 5 bases stayed unmatched. This CDR3 is built from 14 residues. The DNA of the CDR3 is TGTGCCAGCAGCTACCCGGGACAGCCCTACGAGCAGTACTTC. This encodes CASSYPGQPYEQYF.

This clonotype was counted only a few times. The chain links TRBV7-9 to TRBJ1-5; 9 bases match TRBD1. With 1 base clipped from V and 5 bases from J, the junction kept 6 bases outside the gene matches. CDR3 size: 16 residues. The germline V gene encodes CDR1 SEHNR and CDR2 FQNEAQ (reference sequence). The CDR3 loop is CASSLEGTGGYQPQHF. DNA of the CDR3: TGTGCCAGCAGCTTAGAGGGAACAGGGGGCTATCAGCCCCAGCATTTT.

The CDR3: CASSQGTSGTSEQFF. For the CDR3, the DNA is TGTGCCAGCAGCCAAGGGACTAGCGGGACTAGTGAGCAGTTCTTC. The chain carries TRBV4-2 and TRBJ2-1; 12 nucleotides align to TRBD2. CDR3 length: 15 amino acids. From germline, CDR1 is LGHNA and CDR2 YNFKEQ. Losses at the gene ends were 1 base for V and 9 bases for J; bases not matched to a gene: 4.

The V gene is TRBV5-1, the J gene TRBJ1-5, with D possibly being TRBD1 (5 bases). CDR3 length equals 15 residues. Trimming pared 1 base from V and 5 bases from J, leaving 13 bases between. CDR1 and CDR2 (germline): SGHRS, YFSETQ. This CDR3 reads CASSLSAGPDQPQHF. The CDR3 DNA reads as TGCGCCAGCAGCTTGTCGGCAGGGCCTGATCAGCCCCAGCATTTT.

The gene calls are TRBV27 and TRBJ2-1; 8 positions agree with TRBD2. Germline loops: CDR1 MNHEY, CDR2 SMNVEV (reference sequence). After removal of 5 bases from V and 7 bases from J, the junction contained 7 bases not matched to a gene. The CDR3 runs to 14 residues. The CDR3 sequence is CASSAFAGGNEQFF. The CDR3 DNA follows: TGTGCCAGCAGTGCGTTTGCGGGAGGAAATGAGCAGTTCTTC.

The J gene is TRBJ2-5, the V gene TRBV5-1; TRBD1 or TRBD2 may be the D gene (5 bases each). Germline CDR1 is SGHRS and CDR2 is YFSETQ. V lost 5 bases and J 2 bases, leaving 25 bases between the germline ends. This CDR3 is 18 amino acids long. CDR3 nucleotide sequence: TGCGCCAGCAGTCGGGGTGTTTTGGTTAGGGGAAGTCAAGAGACCCAGTACTTC. Translated: CASSRGVLVRGSQETQYF.

The chain carries TRBV9 and TRBJ2-4, with a tentative D call TRBD2 (5 bases). This CDR3 region has 15 residues. The germline V gene encodes CDR1 SGDLS and CDR2 YYNGEE. Trimming took off 4 bases at V and 1 base at J, with 12 bases between the two ends. CDR3 region: CASSPRGEAKNIQYF. The CDR3 bases are TGTGCCAGCAGCCCCCGGGGTGAGGCCAAAAACATTCAGTACTTC.

This clonotype was picked up a small number of times. The rearrangement uses TRBV9 and TRBJ2-7; 9 bases are a match to TRBD2. CDR1 is SGDLS, CDR2 YYNGEE, per germline. Trimming cost V 2 bases and J 2 bases; bases outside gene matches: 5. CDR3 size: 15 residues. CDR3 coding DNA: TGTGCCAGCAGCGTTAGCGGGAGCCGTACCTACGAGCAGTACTTC. Protein: CASSVSGSRTYEQYF.

V usage is TRBV19 and J usage is TRBJ2-3, with D possibly being TRBD2 (6 bases). CDR1 is LNHDA and CDR2 is SQIVND in the germline V gene (reference sequence). Trimming removed 2 bases at V and 0 bases at J, with 15 bases between. The CDR3 runs to 17 residues. CDR3 sequence reads: CASSILSGGKSTDTQYF. The DNA for the CDR3 is TGTGCCAGTAGTATACTATCGGGCGGGAAGAGCACAGATACGCAGTATTTT.

This sequence joins TRBV15 and TRBJ2-7, with D hard to call. Germline lookup yields CDR1 LNHNV and CDR2 YYDKDF (reference sequence). Deletions cut 0 bases from V and 5 bases from J, with 14 bases between. The CDR3 totals 15 residues. The DNA for the CDR3 is TGTGCCACCAGCAGAGATCGACTTGGGGTGAACGAGCAGTACTTC. Amino acid sequence: CATSRDRLGVNEQYF.

Only a few counts were recorded for this clonotype. CDR3 coding DNA: TGTGCCAGCAGCACTAGAGCTGCCGGGGAGCTGTTTTTT. Amino acids: CASSTRAAGELFF. The chain is built from TRBV7-3 and TRBJ2-2; tentatively, D is TRBD2 (5 bases). V shed 5 bases and J shed 6 bases, with 10 bases lying between them. This CDR3 contains 13 residues. The germline V gene encodes CDR1 SGHTA and CDR2 FQGTGA.

The table lists this clonotype with a few counts. The genes are TRBV10-3 and TRBJ1-5; a weak D match, TRBD1 (5 bases). Germline lookup yields CDR1 ENHRY and CDR2 SYGVKD. Trimming removed 3 bases at V and 0 bases at J, with 15 bases between. The CDR3 is 17 residues long. The CDR3 sequence: CAISDPMGDDSNQPQHF. The CDR3 DNA reads as TGTGCCATCAGTGACCCTATGGGGGATGATAGCAATCAGCCCCAGCATTTT.

This rearrangement joins TRBV11-2 to TRBJ1-2; D uncertain. V lost 3 bases to trimming and J lost 8 bases, with 10 bases between them. Per germline, CDR1 SGHAT and CDR2 FQNNGV. This CDR3 region has 12 residues. The CDR3 here is CASSFGRGGYTF. The CDR3, as DNA: TGTGCCAGCAGCTTCGGGCGGGGAGGCTACACCTTC.

The V and J genes are TRBV7-8 and TRBJ1-1, with D tentatively TRBD1 (6 bases). V lost 5 bases and J lost 3, with 16 bases in between. The CDR3 is 15 amino acids. Germline V gene sequence: CDR1 SGHVS, CDR2 FQNEAQ. The CDR3 reads CASSLDTGSHTEAFF. CDR3 nucleotides: TGTGCCAGCAGCCTCGATACAGGGTCCCACACTGAAGCTTTCTTT.

This clonotype came up a few times. The V and J genes are TRBV9 and TRBJ1-2, with D maybe TRBD1 (6 bases). V lost 6 bases, J lost 8 bases, and 20 bases lay in between. Germline V CDR1 and CDR2: SGDLS, YYNGEE. This CDR3 comprises 14 residues. CDR3 nucleotides: TGTGCCAGCACTTTCTCCGGGGGGGCGCGCGGCTACACCTTC. Amino acid sequence: CASTFSGGARGYTF.

The rearrangement links TRBV7-9 to TRBJ2-5; D possibly corresponds to TRBD2 (6 bases). The CDR3 length is 17 residues. The V and J ends lost 5 bases and 4 bases respectively, with 23 bases between them. In germline, CDR1 is SEHNR, CDR2 FQNEAQ (reference sequence). The CDR3 spells CASSLWGDITPGETQYF. The CDR3 bases are TGTGCCAGCAGCCTCTGGGGGGATATTACCCCCGGAGAGACCCAGTACTTC.

The V gene is TRBV24-1, the J gene TRBJ1-1; 10 nucleotides agree with TRBD1. This CDR3 contains 16 residues. V shed 6 bases, J shed 4 bases, and the junction held 10 bases outside the gene matches. In germline, CDR1 is KGHDR, CDR2 SFDVKD. The CDR3 coding sequence is TGTGCCACCAGTTCCGGGACAGGGGTAGTGGGCACTGAAGCTTTCTTT. Its translation: CATSSGTGVVGTEAFF.

The chain combines TRBV12-3 or TRBV12-4 with TRBJ2-7; possibly TRBD1 or TRBD2 for D (6 bases each). V lost 6 bases to trimming and J lost 2 bases, with 17 bases between them. CDR3 length: 15 amino acids. The CDR3 is CASRGRTENTYEQYF. The CDR3 DNA is TGTGCCAGCAGGGGGAGGACAGAAAATACCTACGAGCAGTACTTC.

This clonotype was counted only a few times. The rearrangement uses TRBV20-1 and TRBJ1-5; TRBD1 agrees at 8 bases. J lost 0 bases, V lost 2 bases, and 3 bases had no gene match. Germline V gene sequence: CDR1 DFQATT, CDR2 SNEGSKA (reference sequence). The CDR3 runs 15 residues. CDR3 residues: CSARKTGDSNQPQHF. CDR3 in DNA: TGCAGTGCTAGAAAGACAGGGGATAGCAATCAGCCCCAGCATTTT.

Here the CDR3 reads CSARDRGLADHSYEQYF. The CDR3, as DNA: TGCAGTGCTAGAGATCGGGGATTGGCAGATCACTCCTACGAGCAGTACTTC. The rearrangement uses TRBV20-1 and TRBJ2-7, with TRBD2 as a possible D gene (5 bases). The V gene lost 0 bases and the J gene lost 0 bases, with 18 bases spanning the gap. Germline V gives CDR1 DFQATT, CDR2 SNEGSKA (reference sequence). The CDR3 is made up of 17 amino acids.